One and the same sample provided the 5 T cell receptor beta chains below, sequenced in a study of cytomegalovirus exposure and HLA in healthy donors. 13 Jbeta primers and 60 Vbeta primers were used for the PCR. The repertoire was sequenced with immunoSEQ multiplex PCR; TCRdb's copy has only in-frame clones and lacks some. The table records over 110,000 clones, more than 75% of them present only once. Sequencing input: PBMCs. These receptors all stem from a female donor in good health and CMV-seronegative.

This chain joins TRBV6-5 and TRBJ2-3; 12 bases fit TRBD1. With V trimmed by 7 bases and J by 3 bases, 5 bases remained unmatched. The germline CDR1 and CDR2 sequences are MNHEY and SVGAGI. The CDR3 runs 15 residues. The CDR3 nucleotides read TGTGCCAGCAACCGGGACAGGGGGCTGACAGATACGCAGTATTTT. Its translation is CASNRDRGLTDTQYF.

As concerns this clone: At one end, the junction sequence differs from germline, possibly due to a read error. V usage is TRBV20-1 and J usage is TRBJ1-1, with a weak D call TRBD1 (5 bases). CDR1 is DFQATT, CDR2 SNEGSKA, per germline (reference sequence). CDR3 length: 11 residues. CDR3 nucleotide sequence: TGCAGTGCTAGAGATAGGGGCAGCGTTGTCTTT. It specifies CSARDRGSVVF.

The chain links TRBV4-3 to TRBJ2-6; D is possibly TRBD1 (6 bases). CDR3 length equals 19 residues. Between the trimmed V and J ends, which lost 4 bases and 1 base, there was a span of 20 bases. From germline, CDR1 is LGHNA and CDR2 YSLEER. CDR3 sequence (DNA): TGCGCCAGCAGCCGAGCGAAACTTGGGACACAATCTGGGGCCAACGTCCTGACTTTC. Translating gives CASSRAKLGTQSGANVLTF.

The CDR3 is CASSLGGGTEAFF. The CDR3 bases are TGCGCCAGCAGCTTGGGAGGCGGGACTGAAGCTTTCTTT. The rearrangement joins TRBV5-1 to TRBJ1-1, with no clear D. The CDR3 sequence is 13 residues long. The V gene lost 0 bases and the J gene lost 5 bases, with 8 bases spanning the gap. From germline, CDR1 is SGHRS and CDR2 YFSETQ.

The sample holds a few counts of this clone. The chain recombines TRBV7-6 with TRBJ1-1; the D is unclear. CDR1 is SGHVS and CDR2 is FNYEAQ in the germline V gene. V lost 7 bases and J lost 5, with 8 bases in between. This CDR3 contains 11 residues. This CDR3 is CASITGTEAFF. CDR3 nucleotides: TGTGCCAGCATCACGGGGACTGAAGCTTTCTTT.